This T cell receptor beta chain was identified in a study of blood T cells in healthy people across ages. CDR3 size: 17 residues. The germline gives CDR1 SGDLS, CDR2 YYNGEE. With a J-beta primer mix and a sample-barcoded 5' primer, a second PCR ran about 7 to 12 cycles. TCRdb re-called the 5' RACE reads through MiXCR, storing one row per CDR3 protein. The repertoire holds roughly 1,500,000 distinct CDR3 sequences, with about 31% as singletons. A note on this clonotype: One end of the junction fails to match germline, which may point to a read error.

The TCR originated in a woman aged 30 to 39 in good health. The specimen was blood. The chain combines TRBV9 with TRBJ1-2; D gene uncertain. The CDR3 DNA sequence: TGTGCCGGCAGCACCAGCCTTGGGTCCTTAGCTAACTATGGCTACACCTTC. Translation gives CAGSTSLGSLANYGYTF. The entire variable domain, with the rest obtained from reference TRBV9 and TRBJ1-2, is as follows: DSGVTQTPKHLITATGQRVTLRCSPRSGDLSVYWYQQSLDQGLQFLIQYYNGEERAKGNILERFSAQQFPDLHSELNLSSLELGDSALYFCAGSTSLGSLANYGYTFGSGTRLTVV.